Sequencing of this T cell receptor (beta chain) was carried out in a study of a mutant IDH1 vaccine in newly diagnosed glioma. The overall study: Either 4-6 weeks after radiotherapy alone or alongside temozolomide, vaccination was begun. Earlier care involved radiotherapy, temozolomide, or both, and the majority received both.

With regard to this clone: Its specificity is not known. Germline is not matched at one junction end, which may reflect a read error.

CDR3 length: 13 residues. Germline V CDR1 and CDR2: SGHVS, FNYEAQ. The method was immunoSEQ multiplex PCR; TCRdb's version includes in-frame clones alone and lacks a portion of them. The table lists 50,000 to 70,000 clones, 80% to 90% of them singletons. Time point defined: week 35, safety follow-up. Mutant IDH1 20-mer peptide, at 300 ug, made up each vaccine dose, with topical imiquimod. Patients, over weeks 1, 3, 5, 7, 11, 15, 19 and 23, received a total of eight vaccinations. This sequence was found in a man aged 35-49 years with glioma. Sequencing used PBMCs, obtained from a glioma patient whose treatment included an IDH1 peptide vaccine. The V gene is TRBV7-6, the J gene TRBJ2-2; D is unclear. CDR3 in amino acids: CASGLEPTGELFF. CDR3 coding DNA: TGTGCCAGCGGCTTAGAACCCACCGGGGAGCTGTTTTTT. The full variable domain, rest sourced from reference TRBV7-6 and TRBJ2-2, is GAGVSQSPRYKVTKRGQDVALRCDPISGHVSLYWYRQALGQGPEFLTYFNYEAQQDKSGLPNDRFSAERPEGSISTLTIQRTEQRDSAMYRCASGLEPTGELFFGEGSRLTVL.